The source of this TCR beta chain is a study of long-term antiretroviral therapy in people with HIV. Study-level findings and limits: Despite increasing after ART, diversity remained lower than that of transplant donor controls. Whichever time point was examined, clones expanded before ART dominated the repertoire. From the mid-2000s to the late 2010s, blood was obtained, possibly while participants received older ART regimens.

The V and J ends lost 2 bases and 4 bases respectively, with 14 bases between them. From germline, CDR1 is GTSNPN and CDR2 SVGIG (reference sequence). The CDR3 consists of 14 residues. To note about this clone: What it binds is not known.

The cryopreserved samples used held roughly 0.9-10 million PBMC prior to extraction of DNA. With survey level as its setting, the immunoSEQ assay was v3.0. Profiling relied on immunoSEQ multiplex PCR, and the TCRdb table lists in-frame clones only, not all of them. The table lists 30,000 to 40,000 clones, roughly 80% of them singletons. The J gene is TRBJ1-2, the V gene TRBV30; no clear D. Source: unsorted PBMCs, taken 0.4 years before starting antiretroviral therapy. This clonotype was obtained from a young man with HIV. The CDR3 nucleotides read TGTGCCTGGAGTCCCCGGACCGGAATCTATGGCTACACCTTC. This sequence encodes CAWSPRTGIYGYTF. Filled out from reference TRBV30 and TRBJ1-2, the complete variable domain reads SQTIHQWPATLVQPVGSPLSLECTVEGTSNPNLYWYRQAAGRGLQLLFYSVGIGQISSEVPQNLSASRPQDRQFILSSKKLLLSDSGFYLCAWSPRTGIYGYTFGSGTRLTVV.